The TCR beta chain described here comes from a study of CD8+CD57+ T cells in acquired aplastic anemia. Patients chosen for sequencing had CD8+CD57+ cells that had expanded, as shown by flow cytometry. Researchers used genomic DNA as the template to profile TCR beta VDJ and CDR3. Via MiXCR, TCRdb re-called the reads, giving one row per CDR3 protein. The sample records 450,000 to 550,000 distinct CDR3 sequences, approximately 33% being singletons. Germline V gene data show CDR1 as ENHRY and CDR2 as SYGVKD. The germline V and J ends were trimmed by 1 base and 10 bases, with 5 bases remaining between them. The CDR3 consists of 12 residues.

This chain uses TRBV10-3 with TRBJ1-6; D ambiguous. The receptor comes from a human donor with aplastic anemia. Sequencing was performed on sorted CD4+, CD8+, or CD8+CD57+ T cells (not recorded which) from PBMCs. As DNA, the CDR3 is TGTGCCATCAGTGAGTGCGAGTCACCCCTCCACTTT. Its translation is CAISECESPLHF.